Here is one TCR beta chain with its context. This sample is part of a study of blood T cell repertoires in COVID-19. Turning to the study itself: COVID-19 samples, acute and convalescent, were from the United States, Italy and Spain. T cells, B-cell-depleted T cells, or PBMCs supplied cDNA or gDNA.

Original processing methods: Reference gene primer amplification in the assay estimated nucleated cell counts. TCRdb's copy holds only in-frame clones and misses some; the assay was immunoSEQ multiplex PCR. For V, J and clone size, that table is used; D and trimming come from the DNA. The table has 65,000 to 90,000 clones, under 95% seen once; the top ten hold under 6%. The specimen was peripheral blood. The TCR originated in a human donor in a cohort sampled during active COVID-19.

The CDR3 DNA reads as TGCGCCAGCAGCCCCGTCCCCGGCACTAGCGGGGGGGCGTTGGATGAGCAGTTCTTC. Residues: CASSPVPGTSGGALDEQFF. The gene calls are TRBV5-1 and TRBJ2-1; 13 positions match TRBD2. Germline assignment: CDR1 SGHRS and CDR2 YFSETQ. J lost 8 bases, V lost 4 bases, and 18 bases had no gene match. The CDR3 has 19 amino acids.